This T cell receptor beta chain originates from a study of T cells in Graves' hyperthyroidism and ophthalmopathy. There are 14 residues in the CDR3. With 3 bases clipped from V and 4 bases from J, the junction kept 5 bases outside the gene matches. CDR1 and CDR2 from the germline V gene are DFQATT and SNEGSKA (reference sequence). Lactation, pregnancy, other autoimmune disease or uncontrolled infection excluded patients. Amplification of TCR beta CDR3 regions was performed using RNA transcripts as template. A first-round RT-PCR of the TCR CDR3 used the HTBI primer set. Using its own MiXCR run on the multiplex PCR reads, TCRdb lists one record per CDR3 protein. The sample lists around 660,000 distinct CDR3 sequences, over 40% seen once, with more than 7% in the top ten.

This sequence was found in an adult man with Graves' disease, either hyperthyroidism or ophthalmopathy (not recorded which). The chain is built from TRBV20-1 and TRBJ1-5; 8 bases are a match to TRBD1. The sequenced sample was peripheral blood or thyroid tissue (not recorded which). CDR3 in DNA: TGCAGTGCTAGTGGACAGGGTCGGAATCAGCCCCAGCATTTT. Translated, it gives CSASGQGRNQPQHF.